Shown below are 5 T cell receptor beta chains from a single sample sequenced in a study of blood T cell repertoires in COVID-19. The protocol was immunoSEQ multiplex PCR, while the TCRdb copy is restricted to in-frame clones and leaves out a portion. Here the sample spans roughly 30,000 clones, 80% to 90% being singletons. Sequenced material: peripheral blood. These receptors all stem from a human donor in a cohort sampled during active COVID-19.

This chain uses TRBV27 with TRBJ2-1; 8 bases are a match to TRBD1. With V trimmed by 11 bases and J by 7 bases, 10 bases remained unmatched. There are 13 residues in the CDR3. Germline values: CDR1 MNHEY, CDR2 SMNVEV (reference sequence). In DNA form, the CDR3 reads TGTGCCTCCCAGACGTGGACAGGGAATGAGCAGTTCTTC. It encodes CASQTWTGNEQFF.

The CDR3 sequence: CASSSPRGVRETQYF. The CDR3, as DNA: TGTGCCAGCAGCTCCCCGCGCGGCGTCAGAGAGACCCAGTACTTC. The chain recombines TRBV13 with TRBJ2-5, with D unresolved. V was pared by 4 bases and J by 4 bases, with 16 bases between. The V gene's germline CDR1 is PRHDT and CDR2 FYEKMQ (reference sequence). This CDR3 comprises 15 residues.

The V and J genes are TRBV7-9 and TRBJ2-5; 8 nucleotides align to TRBD2. V was pared by 4 bases and J by 4 bases, with 14 bases of the junction left unmatched. The germline CDR1 and CDR2 sequences are SEHNR and FQNEAQ (reference sequence). The CDR3 has 17 amino acids. For the CDR3, the DNA is TGTGCCAGCAGCTCCGCCCCGCGGCGGGGGGTGGGAGAGACCCAGTACTTC. Protein sequence: CASSSAPRRGVGETQYF.

The chain uses TRBV4-1 and TRBJ1-6, with TRBD1 as a possible D gene (5 bases). V was cut by 0 bases and J by 7 bases, with 25 bases left in between. The CDR3 spans 20 residues. Germline CDR1 is MGHRA and CDR2 is YSYEKL. Here the CDR3 DNA reads TGCGCCAGCAGCCAAGAGGGGTTTTTTATGGGCGGAGGGGTAAATTCACCCCTCCACTTT. It encodes CASSQEGFFMGGGVNSPLHF.

The chain couples TRBV9 to TRBJ1-2, with TRBD1 identical over 7 bases. V lost 3 bases, J lost 7 bases, and 3 bases stayed unmatched. Per germline, CDR1 SGDLS and CDR2 YYNGEE. The CDR3 runs 12 residues. The CDR3 nucleotides are TGTGCCAGCAGCGCCGGGACAGCTGGCTACACCTTC. Translated: CASSAGTAGYTF.